A single sample is the source of the 13 T cell receptor beta chains below, sequenced in a study of T-cell memory formation after mild COVID-19. TCRdb re-called the 5' RACE reads through MiXCR, storing one row per CDR3 protein. The sample contains under 300,000 distinct CDR3 sequences, around 15% of which appear only once. The sample was PBMCs or a T cell subset sorted from them (not recorded which). The source of these receptors is a man aged 18 to 29 who had mild COVID-19 (a few samples of this study predate the infection). Cell type and time point are not known.

Only a few counts were recorded for this clonotype. The chain combines TRBV4-3 with TRBJ2-7; TRBD1 matches at 11 bases. The germline V gene has CDR1 LGHNA and CDR2 YSLEER. There are 15 residues in the CDR3. V lost 1 base to trimming and J lost 5 bases; unmatched junction nucleotides: 4. The CDR3 region has the DNA TGCGCCAGCAGCCAAGGTTGGGACAGGGGGGACGAGCAGTACTTC. This sequence encodes CASSQGWDRGDEQYF.

The chain joins TRBV4-2 to TRBJ2-5; D tentatively reads TRBD1 or TRBD2 (5 bases each). The CDR3 runs 17 residues. Trimming removed 0 bases at V and 1 base at J, with 15 bases between. CDR1 is LGHNA, CDR2 YNFKEQ, per germline. The CDR3 DNA follows: TGTGCCAGCAGCCAAGATCGACGGGGCCGGGTCCAAGAGACCCAGTACTTC. This encodes CASSQDRRGRVQETQYF.

The chain couples TRBV6-2 or TRBV6-3 to TRBJ2-7; possibly TRBD1 for D (6 bases). The V gene lost 5 bases and the J gene lost 2 bases, with 10 bases spanning the gap. This CDR3 is built from 13 residues. Germline V CDR1 and CDR2: MNHEY, SVGEGT. The CDR3 sequence: CASSTGTTYEQYV. CDR3 DNA: TGTGCCAGCAGTACCGGGACAACCTACGAGCAGTACGTC.

This clonotype was seen just once. The J gene is TRBJ1-2, the V gene TRBV12-3 or TRBV12-4, with D tentatively TRBD1 (5 bases). This CDR3 has 12 amino acids. Trimming took off 0 bases at V and 8 bases at J, with 7 bases between the two ends. The CDR3 sequence is CASSLAGEGYTF. As DNA, the CDR3 is TGTGCCAGCAGTTTAGCGGGGGAGGGCTACACCTTC.

This clonotype has ten or more counts. The rearrangement joins TRBV4-1 to TRBJ2-7; 12 bases are a match to TRBD2. J gave up 1 base and V 2 bases, and 0 bases lay outside the gene matches. Germline CDR1 reads MGHRA; CDR2 reads YSYEKL. The CDR3 contains 15 residues. CDR3 region: CASSQTSGGSYEQYF. CDR3 bases: TGCGCCAGCAGCCAAACTAGCGGGGGGTCCTACGAGCAGTACTTC.

This clonotype occurred a few times. This chain connects TRBV7-9 to TRBJ1-1; 9 nucleotides agree with TRBD1. V trimming: 10 bases; J trimming: 5 bases; junction bases outside the gene matches: 11. The germline gives CDR1 SEHNR, CDR2 FQNEAQ (reference sequence). The CDR3 covers 14 residues. This CDR3 is CAIQTGGGVTEAFF. In nucleotides, the CDR3 is TGTGCCATCCAGACAGGGGGTGGTGTAACTGAAGCTTTCTTT.

The rearrangement uses TRBV10-3 and TRBJ2-5; 8 nucleotides agree with TRBD2. The CDR3 covers 15 residues. V lost 0 bases to trimming and J lost 5 bases; unmatched junction nucleotides: 5. The germline gives CDR1 ENHRY, CDR2 SYGVKD. For the CDR3, the DNA is TGTGCCATCAGTGAGTCGCCCAGCGGGGGCGAGACCCAGTACTTC. Amino acids: CAISESPSGGETQYF.

V usage is TRBV5-1 and J usage is TRBJ2-1; 13 nucleotides align to TRBD2. The germline V gene encodes CDR1 SGHRS and CDR2 YFSETQ. The V segment lost 3 bases and the J segment 10 bases; nucleotides outside the gene matches: 4. The CDR3 extends over 14 amino acids. CDR3: CASSSTSGGAEQFF. In DNA form, the CDR3 reads TGCGCCAGCAGCTCTACTAGCGGGGGGGCAGAGCAGTTCTTC.

This sequence joins TRBV12-3 or TRBV12-4 and TRBJ2-3; TRBD1 agrees at 9 bases. The V segment lost 6 bases and the J segment 3 bases; nucleotides outside the gene matches: 7. The CDR3 length is 15 residues. This CDR3 reads CASRMGQGRTDTQYF. In nucleotides, the CDR3 is TGTGCCAGCAGGATGGGACAGGGAAGAACAGATACGCAGTATTTT.

This clonotype showed up many times. The CDR3 DNA reads TGTGCCAGCAGCTCTACTACTTCACCCCTCCACTTT. This translates into CASSSTTSPLHF. The chain recombines TRBV5-5 with TRBJ1-6, with D hard to call. The CDR3 totals 12 residues. Germline V gene sequence: CDR1 SGHKS, CDR2 YYEKEE (reference sequence). Between the trimmed V and J ends, which lost 3 bases and 9 bases, there was a span of 7 bases.

The chain links TRBV7-2 to TRBJ2-7; the D call may be TRBD1 or TRBD2 (5 bases each). CDR3 length: 13 amino acids. Germline V gene lookup returns CDR1 SGHTA and CDR2 FQGNSA. V lost 4 bases and J 0 bases, leaving 7 bases between the germline ends. The CDR3 bases are TGTGCCAGCAGCTATGGGGGCTCCTACGAGCAGTACTTC. Residues: CASSYGGSYEQYF.

V is TRBV24-1 and J is TRBJ1-2; no reliable D call. This CDR3 region has 13 residues. Trimming left V 3 bases short and J 6 bases short, with 10 bases between. Germline CDR1 reads KGHDR; CDR2 reads SFDVKD. This CDR3 is CATSDPQTHGYTF. CDR3 nucleotide sequence: TGTGCCACCAGTGATCCCCAGACCCATGGCTACACCTTC.

This clonotype has more than one count but fewer than ten. V gene TRBV18 combines with J gene TRBJ2-7; D gene ambiguous. Germline loops: CDR1 KGHSH, CDR2 LQKENI. Trimming removed 4 bases from V and 6 bases from J, with 19 bases in between. The CDR3 contains 15 residues. The CDR3 sequence is CASSLRQRPGLEQYF. The CDR3 region has the DNA TGTGCCAGCTCACTACGGCAAAGGCCTGGCCTCGAGCAGTACTTC. The full variable domain, its missing parts supplied by reference TRBV18 and TRBJ2-7, is NAGVMQNPRHLVRRRGQEARLRCSPMKGHSHVYWYRQLPEEGLKFMVYLQKENIIDESGMPKERFSAEFPKEGPSILRIQQVVRGDSAAYFCASSLRQRPGLEQYFGPGTRLTVT.